These 18 T cell receptor beta chains were sequenced from one sample in a study of T cell repertoires in cytomegalovirus infection. MiXCR was run by TCRdb on the reads, yielding one entry per CDR3 protein. The sample includes about 530,000 distinct CDR3 sequences, around 27% of them seen just once. Sequenced input: PBMCs. These receptors were obtained from a human donor in good health (CMV status not recorded). Some clones in this sample may be carry-over from other donors' samples.

V usage is TRBV11-3 and J usage is TRBJ2-1; 14 bases are shared with TRBD2. Per the germline V gene, CDR1 is SGHNT and CDR2 is YENEEA. The CDR3 runs 16 residues. With V trimmed by 5 bases and J by 9 bases, 9 bases remained unmatched. CDR3 protein: CASSRAGTSGSGEQFF. The CDR3 bases are TGTGCCAGCAGCCGAGCCGGGACTAGCGGGAGCGGTGAGCAGTTCTTC.

The CDR3 DNA sequence: TGTGCCAGCAGCCGGGCCAGCGGGGACTATGGCTACACCTTC. This encodes CASSRASGDYGYTF. The chain carries TRBV11-2 and TRBJ1-2; D gene ambiguous. The germline V and J ends were trimmed by 5 bases and 3 bases, with 13 bases remaining between them. CDR3 length: 14 amino acids. Germline V gene sequence: CDR1 SGHAT, CDR2 FQNNGV.

V gene TRBV6-5 combines with J gene TRBJ1-6, with D tentatively TRBD1 (5 bases). The CDR3 loop spans 14 amino acids. The V gene's germline CDR1 is MNHEY and CDR2 SVGAGI. The V gene lost 6 bases and the J gene lost 7 bases, with 13 bases spanning the gap. CDR3 nucleotide sequence: TGTGCCAGCAGCTATCTCGGGGCCAATTCACCCCTCCACTTT. It codes for CASSYLGANSPLHF.

This clonotype was counted only a few times. This sequence joins TRBV7-2 and TRBJ1-6, with 8 bases matching TRBD1. V dropped 5 bases and J dropped 5; count of bases not matched to a gene: 2. Germline V gene data show CDR1 as SGHTA and CDR2 as FQGNSA. CDR3 length: 14 amino acids. CDR3 amino acids: CASSQDRDNSPLHF. The CDR3 DNA reads TGTGCCAGCAGCCAGGACAGGGATAATTCACCCCTCCACTTT.

This clonotype has a count of ten or more. The chain couples TRBV7-2 to TRBJ1-3; possibly TRBD1 for D (6 bases). Germline V lookup: CDR1 SGHTA, CDR2 FQGNSA. The length of the CDR3 is 13 residues. Trimming removed 2 bases at V and 8 bases at J, with 10 bases between. CDR3 residues: CASSLRRGDTIYF. CDR3 sequence (DNA): TGTGCCAGCAGCTTACGCAGGGGAGACACCATATATTTT.

About this clonotype itself: Being one base from a much bigger clone, this may be a read error. The chain links TRBV11-2 to TRBJ2-2; D possibly corresponds to TRBD2 (7 bases). There are 18 residues in the CDR3. In germline, CDR1 is SGHAT, CDR2 FQNNGV. V was cut by 2 bases and J by 5 bases, with 21 bases left in between. CDR3 amino acids: CASSLRRGRGFLTGELFF. The CDR3 bases are TGTGCCAGCAGCTTAAGAAGGGGGAGGGGCTTCCTAACCGGGGAGCTGTTTTTT.

This clonotype was counted only a few times. The J gene is TRBJ1-6, the V gene TRBV10-2; 7 nucleotides agree with TRBD1. Trimming cost V 7 bases and J 7 bases; bases outside gene matches: 19. Germline V lookup: CDR1 WSHSY, CDR2 SAAADI. This CDR3 has 18 amino acids. In nucleotides, the CDR3 is TGCGCCAGCAAAGGGGGCACTCGGGCCCCCGGGGGCAATTCACCCCTCCACTTT. Its translation: CASKGGTRAPGGNSPLHF.

The chain uses TRBV30 and TRBJ1-5, with D uncertain. Per the germline V gene, CDR1 is GTSNPN and CDR2 is SVGIG (reference sequence). This CDR3 region has 12 residues. With 1 base removed from V and 5 bases from J, the gap between germline ends came to 6 bases. CDR3 bases: TGTGCCTGGAGTGATGGGGATCAGCCCCAGCATTTT. Protein sequence: CAWSDGDQPQHF.

There are a few counts of this clonotype. The chain links TRBV7-6 to TRBJ2-3, with 9 positions matching TRBD2. This CDR3 region has 17 residues. CDR1 and CDR2 (germline): SGHVS, FNYEAQ. J was trimmed by 0 bases and V by 2 bases; bases with no gene match: 6. CDR3 nucleotide sequence: TGTGCCAGCAGCTTATTCCTAGCGGGGTCTAGCACAGATACGCAGTATTTT. It yields the protein CASSLFLAGSSTDTQYF. Full variable domain (remainder filled in from reference TRBV7-6 and TRBJ2-3): GAGVSQSPRYKVTKRGQDVALRCDPISGHVSLYWYRQALGQGPEFLTYFNYEAQQDKSGLPNDRFSAERPEGSISTLTIQRTEQRDSAMYRCASSLFLAGSSTDTQYFGPGTRLTVL.

The CDR3 protein is CAIREGQGVSYEQYF. Written as DNA, the CDR3 is TGTGCCATCAGAGAGGGACAGGGGGTCTCCTACGAGCAGTACTTC. The chain combines TRBV10-3 with TRBJ2-7; TRBD1 matches at 11 bases. V gave up 6 bases and J gave up 0 bases; unmatched junction bases: 4. Germline V gene data show CDR1 as ENHRY and CDR2 as SYGVKD. The CDR3 consists of 15 residues.

This clonotype appeared a single time. The chain carries TRBV6-6 and TRBJ1-2; TRBD1 agrees at 8 bases. Germline trimming cut 3 bases from V and 7 bases from J; bases unmatched to any gene: 10. Germline-derived CDR1 and CDR2 are MNHNY and SVGAGI (reference sequence). The CDR3 is 15 amino acids. CDR3 loop: CASSYSTGAVTGYTF. The DNA for the CDR3 is TGTGCCAGCAGTTATTCGACAGGGGCGGTAACTGGCTACACCTTC.

This clonotype was seen a handful of times. The chain couples TRBV12-3 or TRBV12-4 to TRBJ1-5, with 7 bases aligning to TRBD1. This CDR3 is 16 amino acids long. V dropped 5 bases and J dropped 3; count of bases not matched to a gene: 10. CDR3 region: CASSRHQGVVNQPQHF. The CDR3 DNA is TGTGCCAGCAGTCGCCACCAGGGGGTAGTCAATCAGCCCCAGCATTTT.

In its sample, this clonotype was seen many times. The V and J genes are TRBV7-2 and TRBJ1-5; 7 bases match TRBD1. The CDR3 runs 14 residues. Germline V gene sequence: CDR1 SGHTA, CDR2 FQGNSA. The J segment lost 7 bases and the V segment lost 1 base, leaving 4 bases of the junction unmatched. CDR3 region: CASSLGGGEQPQHF. The CDR3, as DNA: TGTGCCAGCAGCTTAGGAGGGGGCGAACAGCCCCAGCATTTT.

Note on this clonotype: With a much larger clone just one base away, this may be a read error. The V call is TRBV7-2, the J call TRBJ2-7; possible D gene TRBD1, 6 bases. The CDR3 runs to 14 residues. V was cut by 2 bases and J by 6 bases, with 14 bases left in between. From germline, CDR1 is SGHTA and CDR2 FQGNSA. This CDR3 is CASSLMAGEFEQYF. The CDR3 DNA sequence: TGTGCCAGCAGCTTAATGGCAGGGGAGTTCGAGCAGTACTTC. Complete variable domain (other parts from reference TRBV7-2 and TRBJ2-7): GAGVSQSPSNKVTEKGKDVELRCDPISGHTALYWYRQSLGQGLEFLIYFQGNSAPDKSGLPSDRFSAERTGGSVSTLTIQRTQQEDSAVYLCASSLMAGEFEQYFGPGTRLTVT.

V usage is TRBV2 and J usage is TRBJ2-1; 9 nucleotides line up with TRBD2. CDR1 and CDR2 from the germline V gene are SNHLY and FYNNEI. J was trimmed by 7 bases and V by 5 bases; bases with no gene match: 9. The CDR3 extends over 15 amino acids. CDR3 in DNA: TGTGCCAGCAGTTATAAATGGGGACTAGCAAATGAGCAGTTCTTC. Encoded protein: CASSYKWGLANEQFF.

This clonotype was counted at least ten times. V gene TRBV12-3 or TRBV12-4 combines with J gene TRBJ2-7, with TRBD1 identical over 7 bases. The CDR3 loop spans 15 amino acids. V lost 6 bases and J lost 3; bases outside the gene matches: 11. The CDR3 DNA reads TGTGCCAGCAGCCCAACAAACAGGGGAGTCTACGAGCAGTACTTC. It yields the protein CASSPTNRGVYEQYF.

This clonotype showed up many times. The rearrangement uses TRBV18 and TRBJ2-3; D uncertain. Trimming stripped 1 base from V and 3 bases from J, with 8 bases between. CDR3 size: 14 residues. CDR1 is KGHSH, CDR2 LQKENI, per germline. CDR3 sequence (DNA): TGTGCCAGCTCACCACTGCCAGCTACAGATACGCAGTATTTT. This sequence encodes CASSPLPATDTQYF.

The V call is TRBV28, the J call TRBJ1-4, with D maybe TRBD1 (5 bases). The CDR3 consists of 17 residues. Germline-derived CDR1 and CDR2 are MDHEN and SYDVKM. Trimming shortened V by 7 bases and J by 0 bases, and 18 bases separated the two germline ends. The CDR3 spells CASTLQGQGTTNEKLFF. The CDR3 DNA follows: TGTGCCAGCACACTCCAAGGGCAGGGAACAACTAATGAAAAACTGTTTTTT.